This T cell receptor (beta chain) was profiled in a study of blood T cell repertoires in COVID-19. Using immunoSEQ multiplex PCR, the repertoire was profiled, and TCRdb retains in-frame clones only, with some absent. Of some 200,000 clones listed, roughly 84% are singletons. Participants reported their clinical history, and cohort assignment relied on those reports. This clonotype was sampled from a man aged 40-49 years who had recovered from COVID-19. Sequencing was performed on PBMCs or T cells enriched from blood (not recorded which).

For the CDR3, the DNA is TGTGCCAGCAGCCAAGTGTCAGGGGGAGTCCGCGAGCAGTACTTC. Amino acids: CASSQVSGGVREQYF. The genes are TRBV3-1 (or the pseudogene TRBV3-2) and TRBJ2-7; 7 nucleotides align to TRBD1. The CDR3 consists of 15 residues. The trim removed 1 base at V and 6 bases at J, leaving 9 bases unmatched. CDR1 is LGHDT and CDR2 is YNNKEL in the germline V gene (reference sequence).